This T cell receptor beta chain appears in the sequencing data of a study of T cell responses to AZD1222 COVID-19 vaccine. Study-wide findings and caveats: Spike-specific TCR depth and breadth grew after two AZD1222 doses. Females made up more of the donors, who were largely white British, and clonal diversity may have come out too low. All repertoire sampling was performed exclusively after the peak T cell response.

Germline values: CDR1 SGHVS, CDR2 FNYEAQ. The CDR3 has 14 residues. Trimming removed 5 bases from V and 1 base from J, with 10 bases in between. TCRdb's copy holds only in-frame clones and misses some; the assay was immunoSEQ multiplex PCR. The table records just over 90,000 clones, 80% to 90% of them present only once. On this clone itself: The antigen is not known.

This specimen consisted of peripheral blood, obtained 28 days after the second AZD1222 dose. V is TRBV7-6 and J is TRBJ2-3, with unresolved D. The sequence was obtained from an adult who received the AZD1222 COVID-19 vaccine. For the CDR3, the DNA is TGTGCCAGCAGCGTAGGTGGCGGCACAGATACGCAGTATTTT. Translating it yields CASSVGGGTDTQYF.